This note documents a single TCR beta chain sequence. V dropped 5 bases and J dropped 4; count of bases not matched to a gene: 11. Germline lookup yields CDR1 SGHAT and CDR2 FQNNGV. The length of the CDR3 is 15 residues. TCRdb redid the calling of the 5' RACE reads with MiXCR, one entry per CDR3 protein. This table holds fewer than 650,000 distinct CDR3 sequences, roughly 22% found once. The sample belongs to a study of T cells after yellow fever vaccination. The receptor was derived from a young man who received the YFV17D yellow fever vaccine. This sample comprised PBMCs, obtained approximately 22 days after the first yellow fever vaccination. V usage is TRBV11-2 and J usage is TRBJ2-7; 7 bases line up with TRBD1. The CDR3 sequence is CASSRPGQRRYEQYF. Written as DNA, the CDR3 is TGTGCCAGCAGCCGCCCGGGACAGAGAAGATACGAGCAGTACTTC.